A selection of T cell receptor beta chains follows, all from one sample in a study of T cells after yellow fever vaccination. Using its own MiXCR run on the 5' RACE reads, TCRdb lists one record per CDR3 protein. The table shows 300,000 or so distinct CDR3 sequences, with approximately 13% occurring only once. The sample consisted of CD4+ T cells sorted from PBMCs, taken 45 days after the yellow fever booster vaccination. These receptors all stem from a man aged 25-40 years who received the YFV17D yellow fever vaccine. Both conserved end residues are trimmed from each CDR3.

V: TRBV7-8; CDR3: ASSQGQGFTEAF
V: TRBV5-1; CDR3: ASSFREGTVSTREY
V: TRBV28; CDR3: ASRLTDYEQY
V: TRBV9; CDR3: ASSVEGQGRASDTQY
V: TRBV28; CDR3: ASSLAGAEVADTQY
V: TRBV20-1; CDR3: SASGHQETQY
V: TRBV4-3; CDR3: ASSQRVWDEQF
V: TRBV5-1; CDR3: ASSLPGDGIQY
V: TRBV20-1; CDR3: SASSWDEQY
V: TRBV18; CDR3: ASSPPGTGLYNEQF
V: TRBV12-3/TRBV12-4; CDR3: ASRSRDNQETQY
V: TRBV29-1; CDR3: SARRDATYEQY
V: TRBV20-1; CDR3: SASRASQETQY
V: TRBV6-5; CDR3: ASSYSRGQGETQY
V: TRBV12-3/TRBV12-4; CDR3: ASSLRGFDERSPQH
V: TRBV12-3/TRBV12-4; CDR3: ASMATAKNIQY
V: TRBV18; CDR3: ASSLTSSWDEQY
V: TRBV7-9; CDR3: ASSLLQGDPTGQY
V: TRBV5-1; CDR3: ASSLAGTYQETQY
V: TRBV13; CDR3: ASSLGQSAGYT
V: TRBV27; CDR3: ASTLRRGPYEQF
V: TRBV5-1; CDR3: ASSAAPGQETQY
V: TRBV18; CDR3: ASSSAPPPYEQY
V: TRBV4-2; CDR3: ASSQDVRGDTGELF
V: TRBV28; CDR3: ASRGLVVTLKQF
V: TRBV12-3/TRBV12-4; CDR3: ASSPPGPYEQY
V: TRBV15; CDR3: ATRKTGLVTQY
V: TRBV28; CDR3: ASSLSLGPRNEQF
V: TRBV6-1; CDR3: ASWDRVLANYGYT
V: TRBV19; CDR3: ASSTGQGSGANVLT
V: TRBV18; CDR3: ASSPAGGPIDTQY
V: TRBV12-3/TRBV12-4; CDR3: ASTRGRGTQY
V: TRBV4-3; CDR3: ASSPGAAADTQY
V: TRBV7-9; CDR3: ASSPGMSSYNEQF
V: TRBV7-9; CDR3: ASSLEGFGYT
V: TRBV7-2; CDR3: ASSWIAGGTDTQY
V: TRBV24-1; CDR3: ATSEAGGDEQF
V: TRBV7-2; CDR3: ASSPSGATYEQY
V: TRBV18; CDR3: ASSPAGLAGNTGELF
V: TRBV7-2; CDR3: ASSKRLAGVGDTQY
V: TRBV5-6; CDR3: ASSGQPQH
V: TRBV6-5; CDR3: ASSYSPGPTYEQY
V: TRBV5-6; CDR3: ASSFPGAAVGETQY
V: TRBV9; CDR3: ASSAGPGPRTLSSTDTQY
V: TRBV7-2; CDR3: ASSWPKGALLYEQY
V: TRBV3-1; CDR3: ARSFNRPGTSGAGDTQY
V: TRBV10-3; CDR3: AISDLGQGGRNEQY
V: TRBV5-1; CDR3: ASSLADTGVYEQY
V: TRBV5-6; CDR3: ASSPRQGLDGWTQY